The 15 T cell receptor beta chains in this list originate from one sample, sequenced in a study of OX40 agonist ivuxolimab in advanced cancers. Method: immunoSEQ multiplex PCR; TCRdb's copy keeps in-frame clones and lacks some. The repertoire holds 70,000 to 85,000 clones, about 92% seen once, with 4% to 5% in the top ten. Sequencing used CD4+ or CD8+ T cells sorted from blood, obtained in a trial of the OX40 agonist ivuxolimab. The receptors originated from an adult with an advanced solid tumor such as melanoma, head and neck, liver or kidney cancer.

The CDR3 nucleotides read TGCAGCGTTGAAGACCGCAGCAAGCAGTTCTTC. Encoded protein: CSVEDRSKQFF. The J gene is TRBJ2-1, the V gene TRBV29-1, with no clear D. Trimming left V 0 bases short and J 11 bases short, with 8 bases between. Per the germline V gene, CDR1 is SQVTM and CDR2 is ANQGSEA. This CDR3 is built from 11 residues.

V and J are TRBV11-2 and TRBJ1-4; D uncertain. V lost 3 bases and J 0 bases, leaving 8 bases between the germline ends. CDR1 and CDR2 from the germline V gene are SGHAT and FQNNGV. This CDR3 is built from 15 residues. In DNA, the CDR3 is TGTGCCAGCAGCTTCCCCAGTGCAACTAATGAAAAACTGTTTTTT. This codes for CASSFPSATNEKLFF.

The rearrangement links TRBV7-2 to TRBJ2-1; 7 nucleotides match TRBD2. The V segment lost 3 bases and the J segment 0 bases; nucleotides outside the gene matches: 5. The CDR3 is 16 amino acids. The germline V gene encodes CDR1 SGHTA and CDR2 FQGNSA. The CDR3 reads CASSLRRTSSYNEQFF. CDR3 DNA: TGTGCCAGCAGCTTGCGGCGGACTAGCTCCTACAATGAGCAGTTCTTC.

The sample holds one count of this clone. CDR3 sequence reads: CASSHIPSEAFF. The CDR3 DNA reads as TGTGCCAGCAGTCATATACCTAGTGAAGCTTTCTTT. This chain links TRBV16 with TRBJ1-1; no definite D call. Germline lookup yields CDR1 KGHSY and CDR2 FQNENV. The length of the CDR3 is 12 residues. V was trimmed by 6 bases and J by 7 bases, leaving 12 bases between them.

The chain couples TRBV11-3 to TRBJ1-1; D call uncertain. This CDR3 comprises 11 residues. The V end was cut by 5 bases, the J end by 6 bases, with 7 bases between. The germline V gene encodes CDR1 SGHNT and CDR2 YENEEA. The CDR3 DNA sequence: TGTGCCAGCAGCCTGGGATCTGAAGCTTTCTTT. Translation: CASSLGSEAFF.

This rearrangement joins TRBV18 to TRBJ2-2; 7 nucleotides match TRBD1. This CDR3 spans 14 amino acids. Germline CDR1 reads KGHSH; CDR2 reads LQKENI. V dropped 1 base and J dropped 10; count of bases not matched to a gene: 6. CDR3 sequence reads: CASSPQRGQVELFF. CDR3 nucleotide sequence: TGTGCCAGCTCACCACAAAGGGGGCAGGTGGAGCTGTTTTTT.

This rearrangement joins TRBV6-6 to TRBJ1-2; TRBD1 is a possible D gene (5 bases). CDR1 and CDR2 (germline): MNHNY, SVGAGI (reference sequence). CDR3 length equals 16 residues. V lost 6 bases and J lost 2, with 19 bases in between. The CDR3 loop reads CASSPGRAGSNYGYTF. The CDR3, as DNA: TGTGCCAGCAGCCCCGGGCGGGCAGGGAGCAACTATGGCTACACCTTC.

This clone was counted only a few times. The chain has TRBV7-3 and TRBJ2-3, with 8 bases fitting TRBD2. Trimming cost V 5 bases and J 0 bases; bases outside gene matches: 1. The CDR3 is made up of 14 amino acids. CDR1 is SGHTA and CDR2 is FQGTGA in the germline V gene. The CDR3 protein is CASSRTSSTDTQYF. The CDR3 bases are TGTGCCAGCAGCCGGACTAGCAGCACAGATACGCAGTATTTT.

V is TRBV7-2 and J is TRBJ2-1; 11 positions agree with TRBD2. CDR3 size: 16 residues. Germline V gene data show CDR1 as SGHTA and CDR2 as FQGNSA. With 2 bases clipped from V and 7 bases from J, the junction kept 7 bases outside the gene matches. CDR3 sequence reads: CASSLMGTSGLNEQFF. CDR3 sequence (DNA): TGTGCCAGCAGCTTAATGGGGACTAGCGGTCTAAATGAGCAGTTCTTC.

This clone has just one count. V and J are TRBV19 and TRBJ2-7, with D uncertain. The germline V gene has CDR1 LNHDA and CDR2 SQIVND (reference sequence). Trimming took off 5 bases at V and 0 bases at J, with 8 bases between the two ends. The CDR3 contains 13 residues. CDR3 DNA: TGTGCCAGTAGTCGGCCAGCCTCCTACGAGCAGTACTTC. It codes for CASSRPASYEQYF.

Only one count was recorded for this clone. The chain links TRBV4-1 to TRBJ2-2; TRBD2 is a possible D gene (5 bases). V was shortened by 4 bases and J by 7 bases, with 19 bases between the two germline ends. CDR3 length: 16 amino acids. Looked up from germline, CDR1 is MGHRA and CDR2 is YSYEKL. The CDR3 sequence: CASSRTLDFKGGELFF. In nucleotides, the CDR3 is TGCGCCAGCAGCCGGACGCTGGACTTCAAGGGCGGGGAGCTGTTTTTT.

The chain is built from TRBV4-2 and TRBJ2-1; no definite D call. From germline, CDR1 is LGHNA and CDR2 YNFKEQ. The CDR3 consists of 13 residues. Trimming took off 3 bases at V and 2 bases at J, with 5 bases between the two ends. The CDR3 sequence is CASSHGPYNEQFF. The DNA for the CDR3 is TGTGCCAGCAGCCACGGGCCCTACAATGAGCAGTTCTTC.

CDR3 nucleotide sequence: TGTGCCAGCAGCTACTCTCGGGCAGGGCGCAATCAGCCCCAGCATTTT. Translating gives CASSYSRAGRNQPQHF. The V and J genes are TRBV28 and TRBJ1-5, with D perhaps matching TRBD1 (5 bases). The CDR3 is made up of 16 amino acids. V was cut by 6 bases and J by 2 bases, with 17 bases left in between. CDR1 is MDHEN, CDR2 SYDVKM, per germline. The whole variable domain, remainder taken from reference TRBV28 and TRBJ1-5, is DVKVTQSSRYLVKRTGEKVFLECVQDMDHENMFWYRQDPGLGLRLIYFSYDVKMKEKGDIPEGYSVSREKKERFSLILESASTNQTSMYLCASSYSRAGRNQPQHFGDGTRLSIL.

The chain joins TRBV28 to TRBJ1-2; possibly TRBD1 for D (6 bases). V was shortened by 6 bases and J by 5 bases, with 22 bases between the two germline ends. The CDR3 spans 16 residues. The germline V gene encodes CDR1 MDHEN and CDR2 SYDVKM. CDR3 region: CASSIQGSREGYGYTF. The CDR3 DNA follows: TGTGCCAGCAGCATCCAGGGGTCGAGGGAGGGATATGGCTACACCTTC.

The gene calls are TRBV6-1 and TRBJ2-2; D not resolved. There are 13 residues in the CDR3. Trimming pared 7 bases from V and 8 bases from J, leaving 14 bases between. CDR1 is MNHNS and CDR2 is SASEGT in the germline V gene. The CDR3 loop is CASNPRTPGELFF. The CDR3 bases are TGTGCCAGCAATCCTCGGACCCCTGGGGAGCTGTTTTTT.